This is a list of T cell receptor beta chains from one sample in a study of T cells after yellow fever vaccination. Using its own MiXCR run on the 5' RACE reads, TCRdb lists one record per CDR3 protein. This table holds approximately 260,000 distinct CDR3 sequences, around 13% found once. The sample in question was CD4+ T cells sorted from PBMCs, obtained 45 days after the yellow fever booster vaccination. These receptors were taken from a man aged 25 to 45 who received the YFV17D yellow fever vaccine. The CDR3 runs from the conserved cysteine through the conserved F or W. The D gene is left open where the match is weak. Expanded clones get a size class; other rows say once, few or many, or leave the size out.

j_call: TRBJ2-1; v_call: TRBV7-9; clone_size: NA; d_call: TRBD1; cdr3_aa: CGSSLASGTGFREQFF; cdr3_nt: TGTGGCAGCAGCTTGGCCTCCGGGACAGGGTTCCGCGAGCAGTTCTTC
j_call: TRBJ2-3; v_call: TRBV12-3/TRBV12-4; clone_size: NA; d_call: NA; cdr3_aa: CASSPFGGTDTQYF; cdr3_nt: TGTGCCAGCAGCCCATTCGGGGGCACAGATACGCAGTATTTT
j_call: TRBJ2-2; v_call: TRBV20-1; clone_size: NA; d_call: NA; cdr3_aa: CSARAAGAIFNTGELFF; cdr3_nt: TGCAGTGCTAGAGCGGCAGGGGCCATATTCAACACCGGGGAGCTGTTTTTT
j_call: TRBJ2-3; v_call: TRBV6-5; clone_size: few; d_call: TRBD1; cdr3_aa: CASSSSAQGALLQYF; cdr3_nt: TGTGCCAGCAGTTCAAGTGCACAGGGGGCCCTATTACAGTATTTT
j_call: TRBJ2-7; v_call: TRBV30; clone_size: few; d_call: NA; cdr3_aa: CAWSIFRDGEQYF; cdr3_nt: TGTGCCTGGAGTATCTTCAGGGATGGCGAGCAGTACTTC
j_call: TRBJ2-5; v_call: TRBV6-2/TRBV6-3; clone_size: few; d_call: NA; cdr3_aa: CASSWGDETQYF; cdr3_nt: TGTGCCAGCAGTTGGGGTGATGAGACCCAGTACTTC
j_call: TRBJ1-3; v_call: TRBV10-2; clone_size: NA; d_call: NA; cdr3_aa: CASSDQGNTIYF; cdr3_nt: TGCGCCAGCAGCGACCAGGGGAACACCATATATTTT
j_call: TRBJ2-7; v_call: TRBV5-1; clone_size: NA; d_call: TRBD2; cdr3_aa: CASSLEASGNYEQYF; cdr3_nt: TGCGCCAGCAGCTTGGAGGCTAGCGGGAACTACGAGCAGTACTTC
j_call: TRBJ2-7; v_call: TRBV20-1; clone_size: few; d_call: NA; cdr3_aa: CSARGLQGGVSEQYF; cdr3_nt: TGCAGTGCTAGAGGGCTCCAGGGGGGGGTGTCCGAGCAGTACTTC
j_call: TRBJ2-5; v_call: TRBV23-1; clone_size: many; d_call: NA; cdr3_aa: CASSQRAEGSQETQYF; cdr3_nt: TGCGCCAGCAGTCAAAGGGCGGAAGGCTCACAAGAGACCCAGTACTTC
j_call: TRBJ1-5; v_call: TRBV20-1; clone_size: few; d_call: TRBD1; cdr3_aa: CSARVGTGAHSNQPQHF; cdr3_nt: TGCAGTGCTAGAGTGGGGACAGGGGCTCATAGCAATCAGCCCCAGCATTTT
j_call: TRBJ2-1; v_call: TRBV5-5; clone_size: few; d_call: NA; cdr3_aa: CASSSEGVATYNEQFF; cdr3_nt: TGTGCCAGCAGCTCGGAGGGTGTCGCGACCTACAATGAGCAGTTCTTC
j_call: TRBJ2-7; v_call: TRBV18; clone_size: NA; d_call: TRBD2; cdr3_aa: CASSPTRLAELRF; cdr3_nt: TGTGCCAGCTCACCAACCCGACTAGCGGAACTGAGGTTC
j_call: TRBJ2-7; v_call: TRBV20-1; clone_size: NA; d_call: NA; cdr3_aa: CSAGRLNYEQYF; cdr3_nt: TGCAGTGCGGGGAGACTGAACTACGAGCAGTACTTC
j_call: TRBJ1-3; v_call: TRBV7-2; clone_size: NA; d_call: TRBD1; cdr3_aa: CASSPRQGVGNTIYF; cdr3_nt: TGTGCCAGCAGCCCACGACAGGGGGTTGGAAACACCATATATTTT
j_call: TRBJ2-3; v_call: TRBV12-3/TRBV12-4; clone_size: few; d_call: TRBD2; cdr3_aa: CASSFAGGQADTQYF; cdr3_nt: TGTGCCAGCAGTTTCGCGGGAGGGCAGGCAGATACGCAGTATTTT
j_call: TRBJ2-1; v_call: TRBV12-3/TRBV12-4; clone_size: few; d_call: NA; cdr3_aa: CASSPPNSGNEQFF; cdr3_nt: TGTGCCAGCAGCCCCCCAAATTCCGGTAATGAGCAGTTCTTC
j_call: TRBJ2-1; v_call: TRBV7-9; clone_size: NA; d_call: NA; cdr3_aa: CASSIRWLEDNEQFF; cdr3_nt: TGTGCCAGCAGCATACGTTGGCTGGAGGACAATGAGCAGTTCTTC
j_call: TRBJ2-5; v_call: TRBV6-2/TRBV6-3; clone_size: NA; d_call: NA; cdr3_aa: CASRRQLEETQYF; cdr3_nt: TGTGCCAGCAGGCGACAGCTAGAAGAGACCCAGTACTTC
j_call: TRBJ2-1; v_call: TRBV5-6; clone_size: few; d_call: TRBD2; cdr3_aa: CASSFRWSGIVQFF; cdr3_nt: TGTGCCAGCAGCTTTAGATGGAGCGGGATTGTGCAGTTCTTC
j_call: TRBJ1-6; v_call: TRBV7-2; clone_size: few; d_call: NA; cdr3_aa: CASSLTGSPLHF; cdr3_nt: TGTGCCAGCAGCCTAACCGGTTCACCCCTCCACTTT
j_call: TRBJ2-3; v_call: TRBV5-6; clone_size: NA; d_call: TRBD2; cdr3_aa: CASSFTSGEADTQYF; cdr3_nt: TGTGCCAGCAGCTTCACTAGCGGGGAGGCAGATACGCAGTATTTT
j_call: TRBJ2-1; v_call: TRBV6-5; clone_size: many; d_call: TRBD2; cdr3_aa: CASSLAGTHNEQFF; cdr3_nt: TGTGCCAGCAGTTTAGCGGGAACACACAATGAGCAGTTCTTC
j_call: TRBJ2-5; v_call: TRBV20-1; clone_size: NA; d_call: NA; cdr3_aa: CSAIAPSSSETQYF; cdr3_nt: TGCAGTGCTATAGCGCCCTCCTCGAGCGAGACCCAGTACTTC
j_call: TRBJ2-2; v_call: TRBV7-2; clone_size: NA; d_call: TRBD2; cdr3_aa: CASSLAGDGVGELFF; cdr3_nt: TGTGCCAGCAGCCTAGCGGGAGACGGGGTCGGGGAGCTGTTTTTT
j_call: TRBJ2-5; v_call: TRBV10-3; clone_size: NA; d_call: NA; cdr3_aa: CAISESENGRETQYF; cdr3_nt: TGTGCCATCAGTGAGTCGGAAAATGGCAGAGAGACCCAGTACTTC
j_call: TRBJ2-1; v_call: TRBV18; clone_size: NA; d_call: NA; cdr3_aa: CASSVPPGYNEQFF; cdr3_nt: TGTGCCAGCTCCGTTCCCCCGGGATACAATGAGCAGTTCTTC
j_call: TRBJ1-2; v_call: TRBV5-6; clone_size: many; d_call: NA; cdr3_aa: CASSFGVADYGYTF; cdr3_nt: TGTGCCAGCAGCTTTGGCGTCGCCGACTATGGCTACACCTTC
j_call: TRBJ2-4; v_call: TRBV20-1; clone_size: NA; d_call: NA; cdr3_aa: CSASNRQPAVPAKNIQYF; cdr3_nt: TGCAGTGCTAGTAATAGACAGCCTGCAGTCCCCGCCAAAAACATTCAGTACTTC
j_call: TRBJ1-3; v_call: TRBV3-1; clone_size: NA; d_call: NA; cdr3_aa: CASSQGGLLSGNTIYF; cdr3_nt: TGTGCCAGCAGCCAAGGGGGACTGCTATCTGGAAACACCATATATTTT
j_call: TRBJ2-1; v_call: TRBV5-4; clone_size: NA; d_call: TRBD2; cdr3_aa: CASSFKSLAGTSGDEQFF; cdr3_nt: TGTGCCAGCAGCTTTAAATCACTAGCGGGCACCTCTGGGGATGAGCAGTTCTTC
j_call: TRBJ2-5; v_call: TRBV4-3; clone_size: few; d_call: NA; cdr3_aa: CASSQDRGTETQYF; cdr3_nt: TGCGCCAGCAGCCAAGATCGGGGGACAGAGACCCAGTACTTC
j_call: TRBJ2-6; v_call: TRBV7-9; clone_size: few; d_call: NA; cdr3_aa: CASSAGFRSGANVLTF; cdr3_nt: TGTGCCAGCAGCGCGGGATTCCGCTCTGGGGCCAACGTCCTGACTTTC
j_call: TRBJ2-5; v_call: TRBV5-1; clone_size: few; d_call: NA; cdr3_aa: CASSLAGGLRETQYF; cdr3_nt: TGCGCCAGCAGCTTGGCCGGGGGGCTACGAGAGACCCAGTACTTC